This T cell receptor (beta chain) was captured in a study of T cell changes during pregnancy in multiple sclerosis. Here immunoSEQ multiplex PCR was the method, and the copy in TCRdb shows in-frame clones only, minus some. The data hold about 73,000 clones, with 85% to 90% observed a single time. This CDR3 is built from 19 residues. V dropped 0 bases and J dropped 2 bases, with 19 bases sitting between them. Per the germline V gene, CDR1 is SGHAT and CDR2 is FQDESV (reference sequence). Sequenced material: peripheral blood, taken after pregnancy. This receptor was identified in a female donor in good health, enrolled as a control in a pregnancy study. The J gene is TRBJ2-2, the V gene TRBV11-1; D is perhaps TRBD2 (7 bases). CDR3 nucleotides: TGTGCCAGCAGCTTAGCGGGTCTGGGGGGGGCGGCTAACACCGGGGAGCTGTTTTTT. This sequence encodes CASSLAGLGGAANTGELFF.